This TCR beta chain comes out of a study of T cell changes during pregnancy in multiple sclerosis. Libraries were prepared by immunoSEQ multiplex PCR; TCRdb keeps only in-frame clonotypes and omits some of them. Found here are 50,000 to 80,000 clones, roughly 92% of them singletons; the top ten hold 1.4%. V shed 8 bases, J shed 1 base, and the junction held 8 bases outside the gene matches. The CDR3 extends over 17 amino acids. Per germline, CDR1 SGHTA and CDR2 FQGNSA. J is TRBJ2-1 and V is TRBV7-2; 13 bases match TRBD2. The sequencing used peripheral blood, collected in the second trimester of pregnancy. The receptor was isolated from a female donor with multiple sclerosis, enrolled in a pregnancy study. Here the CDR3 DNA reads TGTGCCAGCTGCGGAACTAGCGGGAGGGTGTCCTACAATGAGCAGTTCTTC. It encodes CASCGTSGRVSYNEQFF.